These 3 T cell receptor beta chains share one sample of origin, sequenced in a study of T cell clones after liver transplantation. Using immunoSEQ multiplex PCR, the repertoire was profiled, and TCRdb retains in-frame clones only, with some absent. The sample includes 93,000 or so clones, about 80% seen only once; the top ten take approximately 3%. The sequencing here drew on CD4+ T cells from blood, taken approximately 4 years after liver transplant. These receptors all come from a human patient who received a liver transplant. Part of the T cells may come from the graft donor.

J is TRBJ2-1 and V is TRBV7-2; 9 nucleotides line up with TRBD2. The length of the CDR3 is 14 residues. Germline trimming cut 1 base from V and 13 bases from J; bases unmatched to any gene: 8. The germline CDR1 and CDR2 sequences are SGHTA and FQGNSA. CDR3 nucleotide sequence: TGTGCCAGCAGCTTAGGTCCGGCTAGCGGGAACCAGTTCTTC. It yields the protein CASSLGPASGNQFF. Complete variable domain (other parts from reference TRBV7-2 and TRBJ2-1): GAGVSQSPSNKVTEKGKDVELRCDPISGHTALYWYRQSLGQGLEFLIYFQGNSAPDKSGLPSDRFSAERTGGSVSTLTIQRTQQEDSAVYLCASSLGPASGNQFFGPGTRLTVL.

The V gene is TRBV14, the J gene TRBJ2-1, with D possibly matching TRBD2 (5 bases). There are 14 residues in the CDR3. Per the germline V gene, CDR1 is SGHDN and CDR2 is FVKESK. V dropped 1 base and J dropped 9 bases, with 13 bases sitting between them. The CDR3 protein is CASSQVRVNGEQFF. Here the CDR3 DNA reads TGTGCCAGCAGCCAAGTGAGGGTAAATGGTGAGCAGTTCTTC.

This clone has a handful of counts. The genes are TRBV18 and TRBJ2-3, with TRBD2 matching over 10 bases. The CDR3 sequence is 15 residues long. In germline, CDR1 is KGHSH, CDR2 LQKENI. After removal of 6 bases from V and 5 bases from J, the junction contained 8 bases not matched to a gene. CDR3 DNA sequence: TGTGCCAGCTCCACCAGGCAGCGGGAGGGAGATACGCAGTATTTT. The encoded protein is CASSTRQREGDTQYF.